This T cell receptor (beta chain) was sequenced during a study of T cells in localized non-small cell lung cancer. Study-wide results and caveats: Tumor trailed uninvolved adjacent lung in T cell clonality, which peaked there. For the top 100 tumor clones, a median roughly 55 also appeared in adjacent lung. Increased T cell density in blood showed an association with longer overall survival. Because researchers sequenced only one region of the tumor, heterogeneity is still possible.

Trimming at V came to 7 bases and at J to 5 bases, leaving 7 bases not matched to a gene. The CDR3 is 13 amino acids. In germline, CDR1 is SQVTM, CDR2 ANQGSEA. As concerns this clone: What it recognizes is unknown.

Sequencing was performed with immunoSEQ multiplex PCR; in TCRdb, only in-frame clones are kept and a portion is missing. The sample shows 37,000 or so clones, 75% to 90% of them seen only once. The V gene is TRBV29-1, the J gene TRBJ1-1; 10 positions match TRBD1. Specimen: peripheral blood, collected before any cancer treatment. The receptor was derived from a woman aged 35-75 years with stage I lung adenocarcinoma. The CDR3 DNA reads TGCAGCGGGCTAGGACAGGGGGGGACTGAAGCTTTCTTT. This sequence encodes CSGLGQGGTEAFF.